This T cell receptor (beta chain) was observed in a study of human T cells and chemical hapten exposure. Study at large: Small differences in pooled library volume mainly drove the variation in TCR yields per sample.

Each cDNA molecule in the library carried unique molecular identifiers. Per the original data handling: TCR counts had a median of about 94,000 per sample and spanned about 20,000 to 750,000. TCRdb independently ran MiXCR on the RACE reads; one entry per CDR3 protein. The V and J calls were not made by the authors but by TCRdb's processing. The table shows fewer than 100,000 distinct CDR3 sequences, with around 9.3% occurring only once. Study results and caveats: TCRs whose frequency exceeded 1 in 1000 remained the same following DPC sensitization.

This clonotype was counted many times. The antigen is undetermined. Time point of the sample: healthy volunteer bleed at 6 weeks. The study extracted total RNA from unfractionated whole blood. Germline loops: CDR1 DFQATT, CDR2 SNEGSKA (reference sequence). The CDR3 sequence is 13 residues long. V was cut by 6 bases and J by 4 bases, with 13 bases left in between. The source of this sequence is a female donor in good health. Some clones in this sample may be carry-over from other donors' samples. The sample was whole blood. The chain joins TRBV20-1 to TRBJ1-5; tentatively, D is TRBD1 (6 bases). CDR3 protein: CSAWDTLNQPQHF. The CDR3 DNA reads TGCAGTGCCTGGGACACCTTAAATCAGCCCCAGCATTTT.